Here is one T cell receptor beta chain with its context. The CDR3 totals 16 residues. V was pared by 0 bases and J by 6 bases, with 14 bases between. Germline V gene lookup returns CDR1 MGHRA and CDR2 YSYEKL. Some clones are missing from TCRdb's copy, which holds only in-frame ones; the method was immunoSEQ multiplex PCR. The table has around 2.5 million clones, over 85% seen once. Caucasian adults residing in Nashville, Tennessee made up all the donors. The sample belongs to a study of shared clonotypes between healthy human individuals. This TCR was sampled from a man younger than 35 in good health. Some clones in this sample may be carry-over from other donors' samples. The material sequenced was naive CD4+ T cells from PBMCs. Subset described: CD45RA+ positively selected. The chain is built from TRBV4-1 and TRBJ2-2, with a tentative D call TRBD2 (6 bases). CDR3 sequence (DNA): TGCGCCAGCAGCCAAGAATCTGGACTAAGGTCCGGGGAGCTGTTTTTT. Encoded protein: CASSQESGLRSGELFF.